The 3 T cell receptor beta chains below come from one sample, sequenced in a study of T cell responses to AZD1222 COVID-19 vaccine. TCRdb keeps only in-frame clones here, not all; method: immunoSEQ multiplex PCR. This table holds 99,000 or so clones, approximately 88% found once. This specimen consisted of peripheral blood, obtained on day 0 of AZD1222 vaccination. The receptors originated from an adult in good health.

The rearrangement joins TRBV19 to TRBJ2-7, with 10 bases identical to TRBD2. The CDR3 sequence is 14 residues long. With 6 bases clipped from V and 6 bases from J, the junction kept 8 bases outside the gene matches. Germline CDR1 reads LNHDA; CDR2 reads SQIVND (reference sequence). The CDR3 loop is CASSRAGGPIEQYF. In DNA form, the CDR3 reads TGTGCCAGTAGCCGAGCGGGGGGGCCCATCGAGCAGTACTTC.

The DNA for the CDR3 is TGTGCCAGCAGCTTAGCAGGGGGAAGCAATCAGCCCCAGCATTTT. This gives the protein CASSLAGGSNQPQHF. The rearrangement joins TRBV7-2 to TRBJ1-5; weak D call: TRBD1 (6 bases). Germline V gene data show CDR1 as SGHTA and CDR2 as FQGNSA. CDR3 size: 15 residues. V was trimmed by 0 bases and J by 1 base, leaving 7 bases between them. Supplemented by reference TRBV7-2 and TRBJ1-5, the full variable domain reads GAGVSQSPSNKVTEKGKDVELRCDPISGHTALYWYRQSLGQGLEFLIYFQGNSAPDKSGLPSDRFSAERTGGSVSTLTIQRTQQEDSAVYLCASSLAGGSNQPQHFGDGTRLSIL.

This sequence joins TRBV18 and TRBJ2-3; D unclear. The CDR3 loop spans 15 amino acids. CDR1 and CDR2 from the germline V gene are KGHSH and LQKENI. The germline V and J ends were trimmed by 0 bases and 2 bases, with 9 bases remaining between them. The CDR3 bases are TGTGCCAGCTCACCACCGGCTTCCCACACAGATACGCAGTATTTT. Amino acids: CASSPPASHTDTQYF.